The sequence of this T cell receptor beta chain was determined in a study of Ad26.COV2.S vaccination and SARS-CoV-2 variants. Profiled with immunoSEQ multiplex PCR; TCRdb holds only in-frame clones, not every one. The data contain about 350,000 clones, roughly 84% of them singletons. After removal of 3 bases from V and 9 bases from J, the junction contained 13 bases not matched to a gene. This CDR3 spans 16 amino acids. Germline CDR1 reads LGHDT; CDR2 reads YNNKEL (reference sequence). Treatment reported: around 19 received Ad26.COV2.S at low or high dose, single or two shots; 5 received placebo; per-sample allocation not given. Samples came from day 63 after the first vaccine or placebo injection.

The chain has TRBV3-1 (or the pseudogene TRBV3-2) and TRBJ2-1; 8 bases fit TRBD2. Material: peripheral blood, obtained in a trial of Ad26.COV2.S vaccine versus placebo. The sequence was obtained from a person aged 18-60 years who received the Ad26.COV2.S COVID-19 vaccine or a placebo. The CDR3 region is CASSHLISGIVAEQFF. In nucleotides, the CDR3 is TGTGCCAGCAGCCATCTAATTAGCGGGATTGTGGCTGAGCAGTTCTTC.